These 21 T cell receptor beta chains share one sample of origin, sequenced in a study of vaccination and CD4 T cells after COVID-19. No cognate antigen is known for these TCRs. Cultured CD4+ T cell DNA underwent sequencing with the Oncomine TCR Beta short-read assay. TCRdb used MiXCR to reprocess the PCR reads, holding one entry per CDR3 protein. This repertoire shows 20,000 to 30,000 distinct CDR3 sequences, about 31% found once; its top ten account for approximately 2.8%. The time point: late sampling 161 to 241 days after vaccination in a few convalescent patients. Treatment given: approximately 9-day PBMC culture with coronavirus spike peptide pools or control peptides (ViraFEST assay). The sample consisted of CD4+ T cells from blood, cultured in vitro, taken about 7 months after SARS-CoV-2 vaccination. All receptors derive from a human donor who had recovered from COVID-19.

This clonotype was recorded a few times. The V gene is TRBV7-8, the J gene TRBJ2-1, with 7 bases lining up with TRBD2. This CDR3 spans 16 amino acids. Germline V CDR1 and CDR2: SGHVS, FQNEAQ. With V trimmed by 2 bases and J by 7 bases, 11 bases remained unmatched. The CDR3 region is CASSLRLAAIGNEQFF. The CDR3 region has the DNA TGTGCCAGCAGCTTACGGCTAGCGGCAATCGGGAATGAGCAGTTCTTC.

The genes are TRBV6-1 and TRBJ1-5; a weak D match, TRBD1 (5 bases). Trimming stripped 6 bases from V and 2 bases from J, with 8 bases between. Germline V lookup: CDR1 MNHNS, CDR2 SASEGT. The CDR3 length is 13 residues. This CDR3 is CASRGTGNQPQHF. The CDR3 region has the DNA TGTGCCAGCAGAGGGACTGGCAATCAGCCCCAGCATTTT.

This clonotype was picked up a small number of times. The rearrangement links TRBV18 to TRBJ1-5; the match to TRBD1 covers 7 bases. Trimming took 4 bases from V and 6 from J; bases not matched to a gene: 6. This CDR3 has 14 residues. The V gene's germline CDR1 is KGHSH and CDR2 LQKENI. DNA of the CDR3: TGTGCCAGCTCACTGCAGGGGGTGGGTCAGCCCCAGCATTTT. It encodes CASSLQGVGQPQHF.

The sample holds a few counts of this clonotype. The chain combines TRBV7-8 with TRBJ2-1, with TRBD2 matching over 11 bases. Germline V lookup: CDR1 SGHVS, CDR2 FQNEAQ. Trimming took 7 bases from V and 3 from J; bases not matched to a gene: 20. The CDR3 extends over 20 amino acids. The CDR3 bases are TGTGCCAGCACCACCCAGGGGAAACGGTGGGGACTAGCGGACTACAATGAGCAGTTCTTC. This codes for CASTTQGKRWGLADYNEQFF.

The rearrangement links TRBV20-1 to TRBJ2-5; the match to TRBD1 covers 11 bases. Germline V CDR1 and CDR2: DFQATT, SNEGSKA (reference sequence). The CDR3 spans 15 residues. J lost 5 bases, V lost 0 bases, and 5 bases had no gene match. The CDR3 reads CSARDPGQGEETQYF. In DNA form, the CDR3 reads TGCAGTGCTAGAGACCCGGGACAGGGGGAGGAGACCCAGTACTTC.

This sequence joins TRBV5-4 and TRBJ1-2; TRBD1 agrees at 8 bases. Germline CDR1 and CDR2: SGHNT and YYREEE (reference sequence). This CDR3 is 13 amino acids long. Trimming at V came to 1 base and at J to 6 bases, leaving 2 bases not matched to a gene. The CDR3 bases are TGTGCCAGCAGCTTGCGGACAGGGAATGGCTACACCTTC. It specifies CASSLRTGNGYTF. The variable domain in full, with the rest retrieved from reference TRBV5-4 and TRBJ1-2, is ETGVTQSPTHLIKTRGQQVTLRCSSQSGHNTVSWYQQALGQGPQFIFQYYREEENGRGNFPPRFSGLQFPNYSSELNVNALELDDSALYLCASSLRTGNGYTFGSGTRLTVV.

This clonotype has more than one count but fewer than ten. CDR3 in amino acids: CATKAGVTDTQYF. In nucleotides, the CDR3 is TGTGCCACCAAAGCGGGAGTGACAGATACGCAGTATTTT. V and J are TRBV10-3 and TRBJ2-3, with TRBD2 matching 8 bases. The CDR3 is 13 amino acids. The germline V gene encodes CDR1 ENHRY and CDR2 SYGVKD. The ends lost 10 bases at V and 3 bases at J; junction bases unmatched: 6.

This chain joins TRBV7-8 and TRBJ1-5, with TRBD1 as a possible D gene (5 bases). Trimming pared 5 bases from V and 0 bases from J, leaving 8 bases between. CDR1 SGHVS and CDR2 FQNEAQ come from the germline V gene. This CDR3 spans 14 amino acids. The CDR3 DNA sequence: TGTGCCAGCAGCCGGACAAGTAGCAATCAGCCCCAGCATTTT. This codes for CASSRTSSNQPQHF.

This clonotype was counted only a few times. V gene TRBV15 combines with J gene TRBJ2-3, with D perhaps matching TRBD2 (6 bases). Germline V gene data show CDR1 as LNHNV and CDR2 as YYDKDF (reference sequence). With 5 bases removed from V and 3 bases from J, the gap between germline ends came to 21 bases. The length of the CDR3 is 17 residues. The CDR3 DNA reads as TGTGCCACCAGCTCCCGCCAACCTAGCGAGTGGACAGATACGCAGTATTTT. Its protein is CATSSRQPSEWTDTQYF.

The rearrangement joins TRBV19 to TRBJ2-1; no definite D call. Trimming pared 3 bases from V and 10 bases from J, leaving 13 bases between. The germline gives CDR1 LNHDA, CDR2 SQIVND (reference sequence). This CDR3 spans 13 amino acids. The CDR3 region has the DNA TGTGCCAGTAGTATGGGCCGCCTTGGGGAGCAGTTCTTC. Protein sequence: CASSMGRLGEQFF.

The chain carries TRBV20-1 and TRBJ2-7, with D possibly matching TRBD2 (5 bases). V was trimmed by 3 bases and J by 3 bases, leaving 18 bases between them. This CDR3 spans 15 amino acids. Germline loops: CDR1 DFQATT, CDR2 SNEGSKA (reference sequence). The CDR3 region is CSASTGYGVDYEQYF. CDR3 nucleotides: TGCAGTGCTAGCACTGGGTACGGGGTGGACTACGAGCAGTACTTC.

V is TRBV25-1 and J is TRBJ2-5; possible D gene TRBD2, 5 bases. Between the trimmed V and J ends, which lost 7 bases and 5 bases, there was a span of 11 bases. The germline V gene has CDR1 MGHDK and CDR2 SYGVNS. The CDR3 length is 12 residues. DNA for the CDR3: TGTGCCAGCAAGGCTAGCCTGGAGACCCAGTACTTC. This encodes CASKASLETQYF.

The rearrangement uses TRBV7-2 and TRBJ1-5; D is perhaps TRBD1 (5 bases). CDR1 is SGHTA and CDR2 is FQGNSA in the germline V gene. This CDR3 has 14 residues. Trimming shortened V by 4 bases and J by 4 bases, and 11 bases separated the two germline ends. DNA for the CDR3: TGTGCCAGCAGCTCGGGACTGAGTAATCAGCCCCAGCATTTT. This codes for CASSSGLSNQPQHF. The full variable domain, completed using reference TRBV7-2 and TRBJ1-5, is GAGVSQSPSNKVTEKGKDVELRCDPISGHTALYWYRQSLGQGLEFLIYFQGNSAPDKSGLPSDRFSAERTGGSVSTLTIQRTQQEDSAVYLCASSSGLSNQPQHFGDGTRLSIL.

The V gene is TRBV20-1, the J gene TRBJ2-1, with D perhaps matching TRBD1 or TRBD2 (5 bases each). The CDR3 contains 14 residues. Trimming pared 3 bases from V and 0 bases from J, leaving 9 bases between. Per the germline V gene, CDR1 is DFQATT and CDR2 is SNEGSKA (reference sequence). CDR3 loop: CSARWGTSYNEQFF. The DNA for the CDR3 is TGCAGTGCTAGGTGGGGGACCTCCTACAATGAGCAGTTCTTC.

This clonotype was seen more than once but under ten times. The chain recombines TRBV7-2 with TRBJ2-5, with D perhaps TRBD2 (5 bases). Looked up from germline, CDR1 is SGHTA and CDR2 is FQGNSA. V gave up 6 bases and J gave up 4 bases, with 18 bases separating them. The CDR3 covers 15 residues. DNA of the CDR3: TGTGCCAGCAGACAGACGTTTGAGGCGGGAGAGACCCAGTACTTC. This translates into CASRQTFEAGETQYF.

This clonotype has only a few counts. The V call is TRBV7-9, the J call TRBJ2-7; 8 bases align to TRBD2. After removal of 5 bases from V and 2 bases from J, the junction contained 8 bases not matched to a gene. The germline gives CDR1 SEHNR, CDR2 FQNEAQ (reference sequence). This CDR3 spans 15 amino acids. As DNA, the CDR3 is TGTGCCAGCAGCAAGACGACGGGAGGGGCCTACGAGCAGTACTTC. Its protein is CASSKTTGGAYEQYF.

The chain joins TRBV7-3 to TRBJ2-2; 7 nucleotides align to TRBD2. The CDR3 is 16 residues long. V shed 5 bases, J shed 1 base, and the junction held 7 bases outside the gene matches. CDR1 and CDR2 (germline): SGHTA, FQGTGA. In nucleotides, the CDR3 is TGTGCCAGCAGCAACCAGGGACTACAGAACACCGGGGAGCTGTTTTTT. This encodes CASSNQGLQNTGELFF.

CDR3 region: CASSRQGAGEQYF. The CDR3 nucleotides read TGTGCCAGCAGCCGGCAGGGGGCAGGCGAGCAGTACTTC. V is TRBV4-2 and J is TRBJ2-7; TRBD1 agrees at 8 bases. The CDR3 is 13 residues long. Trimming at V came to 4 bases and at J to 6 bases, leaving 5 bases not matched to a gene. Germline V gives CDR1 LGHNA, CDR2 YNFKEQ.

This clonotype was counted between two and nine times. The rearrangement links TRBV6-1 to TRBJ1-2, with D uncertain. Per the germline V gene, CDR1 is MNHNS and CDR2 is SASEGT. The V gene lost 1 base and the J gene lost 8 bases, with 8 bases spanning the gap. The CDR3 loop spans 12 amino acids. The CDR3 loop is CASSEVVSGYTF. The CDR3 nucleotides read TGTGCCAGCAGTGAAGTGGTCTCCGGCTACACCTTC.

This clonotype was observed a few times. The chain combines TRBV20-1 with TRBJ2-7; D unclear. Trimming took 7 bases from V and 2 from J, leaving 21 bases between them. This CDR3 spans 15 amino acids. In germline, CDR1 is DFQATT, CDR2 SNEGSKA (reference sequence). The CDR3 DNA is TGCAGTGTTCTTGGGGTGGGCAGCCTAACCTACGAGCAGTACTTC. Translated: CSVLGVGSLTYEQYF.

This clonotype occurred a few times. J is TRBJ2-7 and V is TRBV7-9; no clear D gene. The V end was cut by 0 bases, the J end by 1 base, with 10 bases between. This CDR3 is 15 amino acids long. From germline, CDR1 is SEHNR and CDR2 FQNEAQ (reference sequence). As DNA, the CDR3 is TGTGCCAGCAGCTTAGCCTCGGGTCTATCCTACGAGCAGTACTTC. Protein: CASSLASGLSYEQYF.